Listed below are T cell receptor beta chains from one sample, sequenced in a study of beta chain features in type 1 diabetes. Produced via immunoSEQ multiplex PCR; TCRdb's table is partial and in-frame only. The table has some 660,000 clones, over 12% seen once. The sample was naive CD4+ T cells from blood. All receptors derive from a man aged 18-30 years with type 1 diabetes. Both conserved end residues are part of each CDR3. D genes are given only for firm matches. Clone size is stated in some rows and not others, as once, few, many or a class when expanded.

>NA|TRBJ2-5|NA|TRBV5-1
CASSLISPGDQYF
TGCGCCAGCAGCTTGATATCCCCAGGGGACCAGTACTTC
>NA|TRBJ2-1|NA|TRBV27
CASKGTLAGNEQFF
TGTGCCAGCAAAGGGACCCTCGCGGGCAATGAGCAGTTCTTC
>few|TRBJ2-2|TRBD2|TRBV19
CASMASGSYSGELFF
TGTGCCAGTATGGCTAGCGGGAGCTATTCCGGGGAGCTGTTTTTT
>NA|TRBJ1-6|TRBD1|TRBV4-3
CASSHSGDRGSDNSPLHF
TGCGCCAGCAGCCATTCGGGGGACAGGGGTAGCGATAATTCACCCCTCCACTTT
>NA|TRBJ2-5|NA|TRBV30
CAWGQARGQETQYF
TGTGCCTGGGGTCAAGCCAGGGGTCAAGAGACCCAGTACTTC
>NA|TRBJ2-1|TRBD2|TRBV2
CASSQAGSSEQFF
TGTGCCAGCAGTCAAGCGGGATCCTCTGAGCAGTTCTTC
>NA|TRBJ2-2|TRBD1|TRBV30
CAWSGQGTGELFF
TGTGCCTGGAGTGGACAGGGGACCGGGGAGCTGTTTTTT
>few|TRBJ2-5|NA|TRBV9
CASSVVQAGQETQYF
TGTGCCAGCAGCGTAGTTCAAGCGGGCCAAGAGACCCAGTACTTC
>few|TRBJ2-7|NA|TRBV11-1
CASSLGGTAYYEQYF
TGTGCCAGCAGCTTAGGAGGAACAGCCTACTACGAGCAGTACTTC
>NA|TRBJ1-5|NA|TRBV30
CAWSAGSGAQHF
TGTGCCTGGAGCGCGGGTTCGGGAGCCCAGCATTTT
>NA|TRBJ2-5|TRBD1|TRBV5-4
CASSSAGQGRETQYF
TGTGCCAGCAGCTCGGCGGGACAGGGCCGTGAGACCCAGTACTTC
>once|TRBJ2-3|NA|TRBV5-1
CASSLAIATDTQYF
TGCGCCAGCAGCTTGGCCATCGCGACAGATACGCAGTATTTT
>few|TRBJ2-2|NA|TRBV5-1
CASWDTGELFF
TGCGCCAGTTGGGACACCGGGGAGCTGTTTTTT
>NA|TRBJ2-6|NA|TRBV27
CASRPPGGANVLTF
TGTGCCAGCAGACCTCCCGGGGGGGCCAACGTCCTGACTTTC
>NA|TRBJ2-3|NA|TRBV15
CATRGPKTDTQYF
TGTGCCACCCGGGGTCCCAAAACAGATACGCAGTATTTT
>NA|TRBJ2-7|TRBD1|TRBV6-5
CASSYPGQGDEQYF
TGTGCCAGCAGTTATCCCGGCCAGGGGGACGAGCAGTACTTC
>few|TRBJ2-5|NA|TRBV7-2
CASSLALKETQYF
TGTGCCAGCAGTCTAGCGCTCAAGGAGACCCAGTACTTC
>NA|TRBJ2-5|NA|TRBV14
CASSHVIYREETQYF
TGTGCCAGCAGCCACGTCATATACAGGGAAGAGACCCAGTACTTC
>NA|TRBJ2-7|TRBD1|TRBV9
CASSVDRDYEQYF
TGTGCCAGCAGCGTGGACAGGGATTACGAGCAGTACTTC
>few|TRBJ2-3|NA|TRBV6-6
CASSHTGRTDTQYF
TGTGCCAGCAGTCACACAGGCCGCACAGATACGCAGTATTTT
>NA|TRBJ2-6|TRBD1|TRBV6-5
CASSSGGAGANVLTF
TGTGCCAGCAGTTCAGGGGGCGCTGGGGCCAACGTCCTGACTTTC
>NA|TRBJ1-2|NA|TRBV18
CASSPVGTDYGYTF
TGTGCCAGCTCACCGGTTGGGACGGACTATGGCTACACCTTC
>NA|TRBJ1-1|NA|TRBV7-9
CASSPRRGIPNTEAFF
TGTGCCAGCAGCCCCAGGAGGGGCATACCGAACACTGAAGCTTTCTTT
>few|TRBJ1-1|NA|TRBV9
CASRTGTGNTEAFF
TGTGCCAGCAGAACCGGGACGGGTAACACTGAAGCTTTCTTT
>NA|TRBJ1-1|TRBD1|TRBV7-3
CASSPKQGARTEAFF
TGTGCCAGCAGCCCCAAACAGGGGGCGAGGACTGAAGCTTTCTTT
>NA|TRBJ2-7|NA|TRBV6-5
CASSYSPATSYEQYF
TGTGCCAGCAGTTACTCGCCCGCCACCAGCTACGAGCAGTACTTC
>few|TRBJ2-1|TRBD2|TRBV19
CASRSTSGPYNEQFF
TGTGCCAGTAGGTCTACTAGCGGACCCTACAATGAGCAGTTCTTC
>NA|TRBJ2-1|TRBD2|TRBV5-6
CASSLWAHGRDPPYNEQFF
TGTGCCAGCAGCTTGTGGGCCCATGGGAGGGACCCGCCTTACAATGAGCAGTTCTTC
>few|TRBJ2-5|NA|TRBV18
CASSSSRIETQYF
TGTGCCAGCTCATCATCCCGAATAGAGACCCAGTACTTC
>NA|TRBJ2-7|NA|TRBV6-6
CASSRTSVSSTYEQYF
TGTGCCAGCAGCCGGACCAGCGTAAGTTCCACCTACGAGCAGTACTTC
>few|TRBJ2-7|NA|TRBV2
CASSRGDSYEQYF
TGTGCCAGCAGCAGGGGAGACTCCTACGAGCAGTACTTC
>NA|TRBJ1-4|NA|TRBV4-3
CASSLQWGREKLFF
TGCGCCAGCAGCCTCCAGTGGGGGCGTGAAAAACTGTTTTTT
>few|TRBJ2-5|NA|TRBV7-2
CASSRIQETQYF
TGTGCCAGCAGTCGAATTCAAGAGACCCAGTACTTC
>NA|TRBJ1-1|NA|TRBV2
CASSDPLRWNTEAFF
TGTGCCAGCAGTGATCCACTACGGTGGAACACTGAAGCTTTCTTT
>few|TRBJ2-6|NA|TRBV12-5
CASGLTTDSSGANVLTF
TGTGCTAGTGGACTTACGACAGACAGCTCTGGGGCCAACGTCCTGACTTTC
>few|TRBJ1-5|TRBD1|TRBV28
CASSFPGTGVQPQHF
TGTGCCAGCAGTTTCCCCGGGACAGGGGTCCAGCCCCAGCATTTT
>NA|TRBJ2-5|NA|TRBV2
CASKFERVGETQYF
TGTGCCAGCAAGTTCGAGAGGGTCGGGGAGACCCAGTACTTC
>few|TRBJ2-1|NA|TRBV27
CASSLYPGSSSYNEQFF
TGTGCCAGCAGTTTGTACCCTGGCTCTAGCTCCTACAATGAGCAGTTCTTC
>NA|TRBJ2-7|TRBD2|TRBV7-2
CASGLAGISYEQYF
TGTGCCAGCGGACTAGCGGGGATCTCCTACGAGCAGTACTTC
>few|TRBJ1-1|NA|TRBV29-1
CSVSRTIRSTEAFF
TGCAGCGTTTCGAGGACAATTAGGAGCACTGAAGCTTTCTTT
>few|TRBJ1-2|NA|TRBV6-1
CASSESGVYGYTF
TGTGCCAGCAGTGAATCAGGGGTCTATGGCTACACCTTC
>NA|TRBJ2-3|TRBD1|TRBV6-5
CASSPDREDTQYF
TGTGCCAGCAGCCCAGACAGGGAAGATACGCAGTATTTT
>few|TRBJ2-3|NA|TRBV29-1
CSVAITDTQYF
TGCAGCGTTGCGATCACAGATACGCAGTATTTT
>few|TRBJ2-5|TRBD1|TRBV14
CASSQDRGYETQYF
TGTGCCAGCAGCCAAGACAGGGGGTACGAGACCCAGTACTTC
>NA|TRBJ2-5|NA|TRBV5-8
CASSLWRGRETQYF
TGTGCCAGCAGCTTGTGGCGCGGACGGGAGACCCAGTACTTC
>few|TRBJ2-7|TRBD1|TRBV7-9
CASSTRQGASYEQYF
TGTGCCAGCAGCACCAGACAGGGGGCATCCTACGAGCAGTACTTC
>NA|TRBJ1-1|TRBD1|TRBV5-1
CASSSRTGMNTEAFF
TGCGCCAGCAGCTCGAGGACAGGTATGAACACTGAAGCTTTCTTT
>few|TRBJ2-1|NA|TRBV19
CASTPLGGTNNEQFF
TGTGCCAGTACCCCTCTTGGGGGGACAAACAATGAGCAGTTCTTC
>NA|TRBJ2-1|NA|TRBV6-5
CASSYSVQNYNEQFF
TGTGCCAGCAGTTACTCTGTCCAGAACTACAATGAGCAGTTCTTC
>NA|TRBJ2-7|NA|TRBV19
CATATQQGVDEQYF
TGTGCCACCGCCACCCAACAGGGTGTCGACGAGCAGTACTTC
>few|TRBJ1-1|NA|TRBV7-3
CASSLAGRLPEAFF
TGTGCCAGCAGCTTAGCGGGGCGCCTGCCTGAAGCTTTCTTT